Shown below are 4 T cell receptor beta chains from a single sample sequenced in a study of blood T cell repertoires in COVID-19. The repertoire was sequenced with immunoSEQ multiplex PCR; TCRdb's copy has only in-frame clones and lacks some. Of about 460,000 clones in the sample, 70% to 90% were seen once. Sequenced: PBMCs or T cells enriched from blood (not recorded which). The receptors were sampled from a woman aged 60-75 years who had recovered from COVID-19.

V is TRBV19 and J is TRBJ1-2; 8 bases agree with TRBD1. V lost 0 bases, J lost 7 bases, and 16 bases stayed unmatched. This CDR3 region has 18 residues. From germline, CDR1 is LNHDA and CDR2 SQIVND (reference sequence). The DNA for the CDR3 is TGTGCCAGTAGTATAGATGGGGGGGACAGGTCGCGAGTTGGTGGCTACACCTTC. Translation gives CASSIDGGDRSRVGGYTF.

The chain links TRBV19 to TRBJ1-5; 8 bases fit TRBD1. From germline, CDR1 is LNHDA and CDR2 SQIVND (reference sequence). J gave up 2 bases and V 6 bases, and 12 bases lay outside the gene matches. The CDR3 contains 17 residues. The CDR3 here is CASRRQGLSVGNQPQHF. The CDR3 DNA sequence: TGTGCCAGTAGACGACAGGGGCTATCGGTCGGCAATCAGCCCCAGCATTTT.

The J gene is TRBJ1-6, the V gene TRBV19; 7 nucleotides agree with TRBD1. The CDR3 contains 18 residues. The ends lost 2 bases at V and 0 bases at J; junction bases unmatched: 7. Germline values: CDR1 LNHDA, CDR2 SQIVND (reference sequence). In DNA form, the CDR3 reads TGTGCCAGTAGTATACCGAAGACAGGGAGCTCCTATAATTCACCCCTCCACTTT. Encoded protein: CASSIPKTGSSYNSPLHF.

The chain uses TRBV6-5 and TRBJ1-6; no definite D call. Trimming took off 5 bases at V and 13 bases at J, with 15 bases between the two ends. Looked up from germline, CDR1 is MNHEY and CDR2 is SVGAGI. This CDR3 is built from 13 residues. The CDR3 is CASSPGRHYPLHF. CDR3 coding DNA: TGTGCCAGCAGTCCTGGCCGTCATTACCCCCTCCACTTT.